Listed below are T cell receptor beta chains from one sample, sequenced in a study of cytomegalovirus exposure and HLA in healthy donors. Measured with immunoSEQ multiplex PCR; TCRdb has only the in-frame clones, and not every one. The record lists roughly 31,000 clones, of which the ten most abundant hold 0.71%. Sequenced: PBMCs. The source of these receptors is a man aged 25 to 40 in good health and CMV-seronegative. Both conserved end residues are part of each CDR3. The D gene is left open where the match is weak. Clone size, where shown, is once, few, many, or a class for clones that have expanded.

.,TRBV20-1,.,TRBJ1-1,TGCAGTGCCCAAGGGGGACTAGAAGCTTTCTTT,CSAQGGLEAFF
.,TRBV10-3,TRBD1,TRBJ1-3,TGTGCCATCAGCCCGGATAACAGGGGAAGCACCATATATTTT,CAISPDNRGSTIYF
.,TRBV18,TRBD1,TRBJ2-1,TGTGCCAGCTCGCCGGGACAGGGGAACAATGAGCAGTTCTTC,CASSPGQGNNEQFF
.,TRBV7-9,.,TRBJ2-7,TGTGCCAGCAGCACCCAGGGGGGCTACGAGCAGTACTTC,CASSTQGGYEQYF
.,TRBV27,.,TRBJ1-1,TGTGCCAGCAGAGCGGGGGGATTGAACACTGAAGCTTTCTTT,CASRAGGLNTEAFF
.,TRBV11-3,TRBD2,TRBJ2-5,TGTGCCAGCAGCTGGGGACTACAAGAGACCCAGTACTTC,CASSWGLQETQYF
.,TRBV27,TRBD1,TRBJ1-6,TGTGCCAGCAGTTTCGTCCCGGGACAGGGGAATTCACCCCTCCACTTT,CASSFVPGQGNSPLHF
medium-sized,TRBV7-7,TRBD1,TRBJ1-5,TGTGCTAGCAGCCTCCGGGACAGGGACAATCAGCCCCAGCATTTT,CASSLRDRDNQPQHF
.,TRBV28,.,TRBJ2-5,TGTGCCAGCAGTTCCCCAGCGCAAGAGACCCAGTACTTC,CASSSPAQETQYF
.,TRBV28,TRBD2,TRBJ2-1,TGTGCCAGCAGCACCGGTGGGGCTAGCGGGAGGGCCGGGGAGCAGTTCTTC,CASSTGGASGRAGEQFF
.,TRBV5-5,TRBD2,TRBJ2-1,TGTGCCAGCAGCTTGGGGCTAGCGGGCGTTCGGTTCTTC,CASSLGLAGVRFF
.,TRBV4-2,.,TRBJ1-3,TGTGCCAGCAGCCTTCACACAGGTACTGGAAACACCATATATTTT,CASSLHTGTGNTIYF
.,TRBV7-9,.,TRBJ1-1,TGTGCCAGCACCCTGGGGTCCGGGACTATTAGGACTGAAGCTTTCTTT,CASTLGSGTIRTEAFF
.,TRBV11-3,TRBD2,TRBJ2-7,TGTGCCAGCAGCCCAGGGGTGGAGCGGGGGGGCGAGCAGTACTTC,CASSPGVERGGEQYF
.,TRBV5-5,.,TRBJ1-2,TGTGCCAGCAGCTTGTTTGGAGGGACGGATGGCTACACCTTC,CASSLFGGTDGYTF
.,TRBV19,.,TRBJ2-5,TGTGCCAGTAGGAGATATGACGAGGAAGAGACCCAGTACTTC,CASRRYDEEETQYF
.,TRBV19,.,TRBJ1-5,TGTGCCAGTAGTATAACCCCCGGTGATCAGCCCCAGCATTTT,CASSITPGDQPQHF
.,TRBV2,.,TRBJ2-2,TGTGCCAGCAGCGAAATACAGGGAAGCACCGGGGAGCTGTTTTTT,CASSEIQGSTGELFF
.,TRBV2,.,TRBJ2-7,TGTGCCAGCAGTGAGGGGGAGGAGCGGATCTACGAGCAGTACTTC,CASSEGEERIYEQYF
.,TRBV2,.,TRBJ1-5,TGTGCCAGCCTGGGGGAGGGCAATCAGCCCCAGCATTTT,CASLGEGNQPQHF
.,TRBV6-5,.,TRBJ2-1,TGTGCCAGCAGCAACCGAGGCTACAATGAGCAGTTCTTC,CASSNRGYNEQFF
.,TRBV28,TRBD1,TRBJ2-7,TGTGCCAGCAGTCCCTATCCGAACAGGGGTTCCTACGAGCAGTACTTC,CASSPYPNRGSYEQYF
.,TRBV7-8,TRBD2,TRBJ2-7,TGTGCCAGCAGCTTAGGAGGACTAGCGGGGGCCTACGAGCAGTACTTC,CASSLGGLAGAYEQYF
.,TRBV23-1,.,TRBJ1-2,TGCGCCAGCACTCCCTCGGCGGGCATAAACTATGGCTACACCTTC,CASTPSAGINYGYTF
.,TRBV7-7,TRBD1,TRBJ2-3,TGTGCTAGCAGCTTCGGGACAGGGGGACACCCTAGCACAGATACGCAGTATTTT,CASSFGTGGHPSTDTQYF
.,TRBV27,TRBD2,TRBJ2-7,TGTGCCAGCAGTCCCTTAGCGGGAGGGCAGCGCGAGCAGTACTTC,CASSPLAGGQREQYF